Presented here are 16 T cell receptor beta chains from one specimen sequenced in a study of control samples from healthy donors and cancer patients. The protocol was immunoSEQ multiplex PCR, while the TCRdb copy is restricted to in-frame clones and leaves out a portion. The data show 90,000 to 150,000 clones, approximately 90% seen once. The specimen sequenced was blood. Receptors originate from a man aged 25 to 40 in good health.

The chain has TRBV27 and TRBJ2-1; D is unclear. The ends were cut back, 4 bases at V and 4 bases at J, with 5 bases in the middle. Germline loops: CDR1 MNHEY, CDR2 SMNVEV (reference sequence). The CDR3 loop spans 12 amino acids. CDR3 nucleotide sequence: TGTGCCAGCAGTTCAGTATACAATGAGCAGTTCTTC. This sequence encodes CASSSVYNEQFF.

The rearrangement uses TRBV29-1 and TRBJ2-7, with D perhaps TRBD1 (5 bases). Deletions cut 5 bases from V and 6 bases from J, with 17 bases between. The CDR3 contains 13 residues. The V gene's germline CDR1 is SQVTM and CDR2 ANQGSEA. This chain's CDR3 is CSVSRQTASEQYF. The CDR3 nucleotides read TGCAGCGTTTCCCGACAGACAGCTTCCGAGCAGTACTTC.

The V call is TRBV3-1 (or the pseudogene TRBV3-2), the J call TRBJ2-5, with 12 bases that match TRBD2. V was pared by 5 bases and J by 0 bases, with 4 bases of the junction left unmatched. This CDR3 spans 16 amino acids. The germline V gene has CDR1 LGHDT and CDR2 YNNKEL (reference sequence). CDR3 bases: TGTGCCAGCAGCTCGGGACTAGCGGGTTACCAAGAGACCCAGTACTTC. Encoded protein: CASSSGLAGYQETQYF.

Turning to this clone: Other DNA sequences in this specimen translate into the identical CDR3. The chain joins TRBV12-3 or TRBV12-4 to TRBJ1-1; D is undetermined. This CDR3 spans 13 amino acids. Trimming cost V 4 bases and J 1 base, with 7 bases left between them. The CDR3 spells CASSSQENTEAFF. DNA for the CDR3: TGTGCCAGCAGTTCCCAGGAGAACACTGAAGCTTTCTTT.

The chain employs TRBV7-6 and TRBJ1-5; no clear D gene. In germline, CDR1 is SGHVS, CDR2 FNYEAQ. Trimming removed 0 bases at V and 6 bases at J, with 6 bases between. CDR3 size: 13 residues. The CDR3 protein is CASSLALGQPQHF. In nucleotides, the CDR3 is TGTGCCAGCAGCTTAGCGCTAGGTCAGCCCCAGCATTTT.

The CDR3 reads CASSSGGAGNTQYF. The CDR3 coding sequence is TGTGCCAGCAGTAGCGGGGGGGCAGGAAATACGCAGTATTTT. V is TRBV7-3 and J is TRBJ2-3; 11 positions match TRBD2. CDR3 length: 14 amino acids. Germline V gene sequence: CDR1 SGHTA, CDR2 FQGTGA. V lost 6 bases, J lost 7 bases, and 6 bases stayed unmatched.

The gene calls are TRBV30 and TRBJ2-2; D perhaps matches TRBD1 (6 bases). This CDR3 has 12 residues. V shed 7 bases and J shed 5 bases, with 11 bases lying between them. Germline values: CDR1 GTSNPN, CDR2 SVGIG (reference sequence). The CDR3 loop is CAYRVGTGELFF. The DNA of the CDR3 is TGTGCCTACAGGGTTGGAACCGGGGAGCTGTTTTTT.

This clone appeared once. This sequence joins TRBV5-1 and TRBJ1-1; TRBD1 might be the D (5 bases). The CDR3 length is 15 residues. Trimming pared 5 bases from V and 5 bases from J, leaving 19 bases between. Germline V gives CDR1 SGHRS, CDR2 YFSETQ. DNA for the CDR3: TGCGCCAGCAGTTCTAATGATGGGGCTTATACTGAAGCTTTCTTT. Translation gives CASSSNDGAYTEAFF.

J is TRBJ2-2 and V is TRBV5-1; TRBD1 matches at 10 bases. The V gene end was trimmed by 5 bases and the J gene end by 9 bases; junction bases not matched to a gene: 7. The CDR3 covers 14 residues. The V gene's germline CDR1 is SGHRS and CDR2 YFSETQ. CDR3 loop: CASREGQGSWELFF. The DNA of the CDR3 is TGCGCCAGCAGAGAGGGACAGGGGTCCTGGGAGCTGTTTTTT.

This clone was observed a single time. This chain uses TRBV12-5 with TRBJ2-2; TRBD1 might be the D (6 bases). Germline V gene sequence: CDR1 LGHNT, CDR2 FRNRAP. V gave up 0 bases and J gave up 1 base, with 6 bases separating them. The CDR3 extends over 15 amino acids. CDR3 sequence reads: CASGLVGGNTGELFF. In nucleotides, the CDR3 is TGTGCTAGTGGTTTGGTAGGGGGGAACACCGGGGAGCTGTTTTTT. The whole variable domain, filled in from reference TRBV12-5 and TRBJ2-2, reads DARVTQTPRHKVTEMGQEVTMRCQPILGHNTVFWYRQTMMQGLELLAYFRNRAPLDDSGMPKDRFSAEMPDATLATLKIQPSEPRDSAVYFCASGLVGGNTGELFFGEGSRLTVL.

The rearrangement joins TRBV2 to TRBJ2-1; TRBD1 matches 9 bases. This CDR3 has 13 residues. With V trimmed by 6 bases and J by 8 bases, 5 bases remained unmatched. CDR1 SNHLY and CDR2 FYNNEI come from the germline V gene. CDR3 loop: CASRGDRVHEQFF. The CDR3 coding sequence is TGTGCCAGCAGGGGGGACAGGGTCCATGAGCAGTTCTTC.

The CDR3, as DNA: TGTGCCAGTAGTATAGGAGGCCAGGGGGACAATCAGCCCCAGCATTTT. As protein: CASSIGGQGDNQPQHF. The chain uses TRBV19 and TRBJ1-5; 7 bases match TRBD1. V shed 1 base, J shed 3 bases, and the junction held 6 bases outside the gene matches. Per the germline V gene, CDR1 is LNHDA and CDR2 is SQIVND (reference sequence). The CDR3 loop spans 16 amino acids.

Only one count was recorded for this clone. This chain connects TRBV10-1 to TRBJ1-1; 7 bases match TRBD1. The trim removed 4 bases at V and 9 bases at J, leaving 5 bases unmatched. Germline CDR1 WNHNN, CDR2 SYGVQD (reference sequence). CDR3 length equals 12 residues. The CDR3 nucleotides read TGCGCCAGCAGTGCGGGACAGAGGCAAGCTTTCTTT. It encodes CASSAGQRQAFF.

This clone is a singleton in its sample. The chain employs TRBV25-1 and TRBJ1-2, with D perhaps matching TRBD1 (5 bases). CDR3 length: 14 amino acids. CDR1 is MGHDK, CDR2 SYGVNS, per germline. Trimming left V 2 bases short and J 3 bases short, with 10 bases between. The CDR3: CASSESLGDYGYTF. DNA of the CDR3: TGTGCCAGCAGTGAAAGTCTGGGGGACTATGGCTACACCTTC.

The genes are TRBV21-1 and TRBJ2-7. TRBV21-1 is flagged as a pseudogene. CDR3 length equals 15 residues. CDR3 nucleotides: TGTGCCAGCAGCAAATGGTCGTTACGCTCCTACGAGCAGTACTTC. It codes for CASSKWSLRSYEQYF.

The chain links TRBV3-1 (or the pseudogene TRBV3-2) to TRBJ1-6; 7 nucleotides agree with TRBD1. CDR3 length equals 14 residues. Germline values: CDR1 LGHDT, CDR2 YNNKEL (reference sequence). The V gene end was trimmed by 1 base and the J gene end by 7 bases; junction bases not matched to a gene: 1. For the CDR3, the DNA is TGTGCCAGCAGCCAAGGACAGGGAAATTCACCCCTCCACTTT. Protein sequence: CASSQGQGNSPLHF.